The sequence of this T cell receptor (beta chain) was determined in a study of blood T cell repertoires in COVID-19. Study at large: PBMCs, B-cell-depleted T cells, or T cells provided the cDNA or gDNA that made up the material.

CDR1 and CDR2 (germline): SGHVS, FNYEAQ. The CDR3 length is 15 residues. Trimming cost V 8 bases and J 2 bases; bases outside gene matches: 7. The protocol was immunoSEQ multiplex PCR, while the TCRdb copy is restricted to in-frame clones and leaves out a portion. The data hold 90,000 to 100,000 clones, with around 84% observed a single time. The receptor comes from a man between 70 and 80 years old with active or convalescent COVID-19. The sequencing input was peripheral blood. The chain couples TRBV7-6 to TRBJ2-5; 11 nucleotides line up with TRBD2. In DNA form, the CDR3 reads TGTGCCAGCCCTAGCGGGGGGAGATTTCAAGAGACCCAGTACTTC. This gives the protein CASPSGGRFQETQYF.